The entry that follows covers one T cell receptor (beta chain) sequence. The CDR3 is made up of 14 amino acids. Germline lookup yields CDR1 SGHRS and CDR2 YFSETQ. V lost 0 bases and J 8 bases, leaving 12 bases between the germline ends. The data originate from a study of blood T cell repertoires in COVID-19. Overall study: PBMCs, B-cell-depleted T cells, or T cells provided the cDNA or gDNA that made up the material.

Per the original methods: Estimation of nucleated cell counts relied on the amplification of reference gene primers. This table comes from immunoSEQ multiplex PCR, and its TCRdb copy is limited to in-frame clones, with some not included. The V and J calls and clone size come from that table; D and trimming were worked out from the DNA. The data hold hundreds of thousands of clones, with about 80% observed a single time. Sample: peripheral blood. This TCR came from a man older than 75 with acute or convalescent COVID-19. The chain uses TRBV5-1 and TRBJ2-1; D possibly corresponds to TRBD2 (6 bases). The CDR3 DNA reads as TGCGCCAGCAGCTTGGGGGACTCGGTCGATGAGCAGTTCTTC. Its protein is CASSLGDSVDEQFF.